The clone carrying this TCR beta chain has a count of ten or more. TCRdb analysed the 5' RACE reads with MiXCR anew, one entry per CDR3 protein. The sample has roughly 65,000 distinct CDR3 sequences; roughly 5% are singletons. The sample comes from a study of neurological immune-mediated disorders. CDR3 length: 15 amino acids. Germline lookup yields CDR1 WSHSY and CDR2 SAAADI. V was pared by 3 bases and J by 0 bases, with 9 bases between. Source material: PBMCs. The receptor comes from a human donor with multiple sclerosis. The donor label of this sample is uncertain. V is TRBV10-2 and J is TRBJ1-3; D is unclear. In nucleotides, the CDR3 is TGCGCCAGCAGTGAAGGCGGATACTCTGGAAACACCATATATTTT. Its protein product is CASSEGGYSGNTIYF.